The 21 T cell receptor beta chains below come from one sample, sequenced in a study of T-cell memory formation after mild COVID-19. TCRdb re-derived calls from the 5' RACE reads in MiXCR, one entry per CDR3 protein. The data show some 300,000 distinct CDR3 sequences, around a fifth seen once. The sequenced sample consisted of PBMCs or a T cell subset sorted from them (not recorded which). The receptors here all came from a man aged 18 to 29 who had mild COVID-19 (a few samples of this study predate the infection). Cell type and time point are not known.

This chain connects TRBV20-1 to TRBJ2-7; tentatively, D is TRBD1 (7 bases). Germline V gene lookup returns CDR1 DFQATT and CDR2 SNEGSKA (reference sequence). The CDR3 covers 15 residues. With 6 bases removed from V and 0 bases from J, the gap between germline ends came to 18 bases. Written as DNA, the CDR3 is TGCAGTGCCCGGGGGACAGCGACCAGCTCCTACGAGCAGTACGTC. This sequence encodes CSARGTATSSYEQYV.

The chain uses TRBV30 and TRBJ2-3; 7 bases are shared with TRBD2. The V and J ends lost 1 base and 3 bases, in that order; junction bases with no gene match: 7. Per the germline V gene, CDR1 is GTSNPN and CDR2 is SVGIG (reference sequence). The CDR3 runs to 15 residues. CDR3 DNA: TGTGCCTGGAGTGCCCCCGGGGGGAGGACAGATACGCAGTATTTT. Translated, it gives CAWSAPGGRTDTQYF.

The rearrangement links TRBV7-2 to TRBJ2-3; D perhaps matches TRBD1 (6 bases). Germline CDR1 reads SGHTA; CDR2 reads FQGNSA. The CDR3 has 12 amino acids. Trimming removed 5 bases at V and 6 bases at J, with 9 bases between. Written as DNA, the CDR3 is TGTGCCAGCAGCCGACAGGAGGATACGCAGTATTTT. Protein product: CASSRQEDTQYF.

This clonotype was seen a handful of times. The chain couples TRBV6-2 or TRBV6-3 to TRBJ1-5, with D possibly matching TRBD1 (5 bases). The V end was cut by 5 bases, the J end by 4 bases, with 9 bases between. This CDR3 spans 13 amino acids. CDR1 is MNHEY and CDR2 is SVGEGT in the germline V gene. The CDR3 spells CASSTGENQPQHF. CDR3 sequence (DNA): TGTGCCAGCAGTACGGGGGAGAATCAGCCCCAGCATTTT.

This chain joins TRBV29-1 and TRBJ2-5; possibly TRBD2 for D (7 bases). The V and J ends lost 6 bases and 6 bases respectively, with 14 bases between them. Germline V gives CDR1 SQVTM, CDR2 ANQGSEA. The CDR3 is 12 residues long. The DNA of the CDR3 is TGCAGCGTAGGAGGGGGGGCGAAGACCCAGTACTTC. This sequence encodes CSVGGGAKTQYF.

This clonotype was picked up a small number of times. The chain uses TRBV5-1 and TRBJ2-5; the match to TRBD2 covers 7 bases. This CDR3 has 14 amino acids. The V gene end was trimmed by 0 bases and the J gene end by 4 bases; junction bases not matched to a gene: 3. Germline V gene data show CDR1 as SGHRS and CDR2 as YFSETQ. CDR3 nucleotides: TGCGCCAGCAGCTTGGAGGGCGGGGGAGAGACCCAGTACTTC. Translation gives CASSLEGGGETQYF.

The J gene is TRBJ1-2, the V gene TRBV7-2; the D is unclear. Germline V gives CDR1 SGHTA, CDR2 FQGNSA. With 2 bases removed from V and 2 bases from J, the gap between germline ends came to 9 bases. The CDR3 loop spans 14 amino acids. CDR3 residues: CASSLHGINYGYTF. DNA of the CDR3: TGTGCCAGCAGCTTACACGGGATAAACTATGGCTACACCTTC.

This clonotype was picked up a small number of times. One end of the junction is discordant with germline, which a read error may explain. J is TRBJ2-5 and V is TRBV5-1, with D possibly matching TRBD1 (6 bases). The V gene's germline CDR1 is SGHRS and CDR2 YFSETQ. This CDR3 comprises 13 residues. CDR3 amino acids: CASSPTGQGTQYF. The CDR3 coding sequence is TGCGCCAGCAGCCCGACAGGCCAAGGGACCCAGTACTTC.

The chain recombines TRBV7-2 with TRBJ1-2; D unclear. The CDR3 totals 14 residues. In germline, CDR1 is SGHTA, CDR2 FQGNSA. The V and J ends lost 5 bases and 2 bases respectively, with 12 bases between them. The CDR3 is CASSPSDVNYGYTF. The CDR3 DNA follows: TGTGCCAGCAGCCCCTCGGACGTGAACTATGGCTACACCTTC.

The chain links TRBV28 to TRBJ2-7; tentatively, D is TRBD2 (6 bases). Looked up from germline, CDR1 is MDHEN and CDR2 is SYDVKM. Trimming stripped 5 bases from V and 2 bases from J, with 16 bases between. The CDR3 totals 15 residues. As DNA, the CDR3 is TGTGCCAGCAGTCGCTTGGGGACTCCTGCCTACGAGCAGTACGTC. Protein sequence: CASSRLGTPAYEQYV.

The V gene is TRBV4-3, the J gene TRBJ1-1; perhaps TRBD1 as D (6 bases). The CDR3 loop spans 15 amino acids. V gave up 1 base and J gave up 3 bases, with 12 bases separating them. Germline values: CDR1 LGHNA, CDR2 YSLEER. The CDR3 loop reads CASSQGGDRYTEAFF. CDR3 DNA sequence: TGCGCCAGCAGCCAAGGAGGTGACAGGTACACTGAAGCTTTCTTT.

The V call is TRBV3-1, the J call TRBJ2-3; tentative D call: TRBD2 (5 bases). The germline gives CDR1 LGHDT, CDR2 YNNKEL (reference sequence). This CDR3 has 15 residues. Trimming took 1 base from V and 4 from J, leaving 12 bases between them. CDR3 nucleotides: TGTGCCAGCAGCCAAGCCACTAGGAGGCCAGATACGCAGTATTTT. Its protein is CASSQATRRPDTQYF.

The chain combines TRBV29-1 with TRBJ1-2, with 7 bases that match TRBD1. This CDR3 spans 13 amino acids. After removal of 6 bases from V and 1 base from J, the junction contained 5 bases not matched to a gene. CDR1 is SQVTM and CDR2 is ANQGSEA in the germline V gene. The chain's CDR3 is CSVGQGVNYGYTF. The CDR3 coding sequence is TGCAGCGTGGGGCAGGGGGTTAACTATGGCTACACCTTC.

The rearrangement uses TRBV7-9 and TRBJ1-1, with unresolved D. This CDR3 has 12 amino acids. Trimming removed 5 bases from V and 9 bases from J, with 13 bases in between. CDR1 is SEHNR and CDR2 is FQNEAQ in the germline V gene (reference sequence). The CDR3 spells CASSVGKGKAFF. CDR3 nucleotides: TGTGCCAGCAGCGTAGGGAAAGGAAAAGCTTTCTTT.

The table lists this clonotype with a few counts. This chain connects TRBV7-9 to TRBJ2-5; no clear D gene. The germline CDR1 and CDR2 sequences are SEHNR and FQNEAQ (reference sequence). V lost 6 bases to trimming and J lost 3 bases, with 2 bases between them. CDR3 size: 10 residues. The CDR3 DNA follows: TGTGCCAGCAGGGAAGAGACCCAGTACTTC. Protein: CASREETQYF.

The gene calls are TRBV27 and TRBJ2-5, with D possibly matching TRBD1 (5 bases). V lost 5 bases and J lost 2, with 15 bases in between. The CDR3 extends over 15 amino acids. The germline V gene encodes CDR1 MNHEY and CDR2 SMNVEV (reference sequence). CDR3 region: CASSPAGQIQETQYF. CDR3 DNA: TGTGCCAGCAGTCCTGCCGGACAAATACAAGAGACCCAGTACTTC.

The V call is TRBV6-2 or TRBV6-3, the J call TRBJ1-5, with a weak D call TRBD1 (5 bases). Deletions cut 7 bases from V and 3 bases from J, with 7 bases between. This CDR3 is built from 12 residues. Germline CDR1 MNHEY, CDR2 SVGEGT. The CDR3 nucleotides are TGTGCCAGCATGGACAACAATCAGCCCCAGCATTTT. Translated: CASMDNNQPQHF.

This sequence joins TRBV7-2 and TRBJ1-5; no clear D. The ends were cut back, 2 bases at V and 7 bases at J, with 18 bases in the middle. The CDR3 runs to 16 residues. CDR1 and CDR2 (germline): SGHTA, FQGNSA. DNA of the CDR3: TGTGCCAGCAGCTTACCGTGGACCATCTGGAGGCAGCCCCAGCATTTT. This translates into CASSLPWTIWRQPQHF.

A few counts support this clonotype. The rearrangement uses TRBV18 and TRBJ2-7; no clear D. The CDR3 is 13 residues long. Germline CDR1 reads KGHSH; CDR2 reads LQKENI. V gave up 5 bases and J gave up 3 bases, with 11 bases separating them. The CDR3 loop reads CASSWAKDYEQYF. The CDR3, as DNA: TGTGCCAGCTCATGGGCCAAAGACTACGAGCAGTACTTC.

This clonotype appeared once. The V call is TRBV7-2, the J call TRBJ1-1, with D maybe TRBD1 (5 bases). CDR1 and CDR2 (germline): SGHTA, FQGNSA. Trimming cost V 8 bases and J 1 base, with 23 bases left between them. The CDR3 runs to 17 residues. The CDR3 sequence: CASGGRTRRQRNTEAFF. As DNA, the CDR3 is TGTGCCAGCGGAGGAAGGACCCGGAGACAGAGGAACACTGAAGCTTTCTTT. The whole variable domain, filled in from reference TRBV7-2 and TRBJ1-1, reads GAGVSQSPSNKVTEKGKDVELRCDPISGHTALYWYRQSLGQGLEFLIYFQGNSAPDKSGLPSDRFSAERTGGSVSTLTIQRTQQEDSAVYLCASGGRTRRQRNTEAFFGQGTRLTVV.

This clonotype occurred many times. The chain carries TRBV5-1 and TRBJ2-3; D gene uncertain. Germline V gene lookup returns CDR1 SGHRS and CDR2 YFSETQ. The CDR3 has 11 amino acids. The V gene lost 5 bases and the J gene lost 6 bases, with 7 bases spanning the gap. The CDR3 here is CASSWMDTQYF. The CDR3 DNA reads as TGCGCCAGCAGTTGGATGGATACGCAGTATTTT.